The clone carrying this T cell receptor beta chain has a handful of counts. Its antigen is unidentified. The sample originates from a study of T cells in Graves' hyperthyroidism and ophthalmopathy. General study results and limits: Clonotypes that were expanded in thyroid above 0.001 mostly appeared in blood too.

It was RNA transcripts that yielded the amplified TCR beta CDR3 regions. HTBI primers were the set used in a first-round RT-PCR of the TCR CDR3. TCRdb re-derived calls from the multiplex PCR reads in MiXCR, one entry per CDR3 protein. The data show approximately 720,000 distinct CDR3 sequences, over 15% seen once. V dropped 3 bases and J dropped 7 bases, with 10 bases sitting between them. The CDR3 contains 14 residues. In germline, CDR1 is LGHDT, CDR2 YNNKEL (reference sequence). Any patient presenting with uncontrolled infection, other autoimmune disease, pregnancy or lactation was left out. Based on clinical symptoms, serum thyroxine and TRAb, thyroid ultrasound and orbital computed tomography, diagnoses were reached. This sample holds PBMCs from roughly 10 ml fresh peripheral blood.

This TCR was recovered from a woman aged 50 to 60 with Graves' hyperthyroidism that later progressed to Graves' ophthalmopathy. The sample taken for sequencing was blood. V is TRBV3-1 and J is TRBJ1-6; D gene ambiguous. CDR3 nucleotide sequence: TGTGCCAGCAGCCAGCCAGCTTTAAATTCACCCCTCCACTTT. This translates into CASSQPALNSPLHF.